Reported below is one T cell receptor beta chain. Its antigen is unknown. No much larger clonotype is one base removed from it; base qualities were not supplied. The CDR3 sequence holds 12 residues, the cysteine and phenylalanine included. Solely the CDR3 DNA is kept, with 36 bases framed from the first base. Ends trimmed: V by 8 bases, J by 6 bases; bases unmatched to a gene: 7. CDR1 and CDR2 (SQVTM, ANQGSEA) derive from the germline V gene. The sample belongs to a study of T cell repertoires in cytomegalovirus infection (dated by TCRdb to between 2018 and 2020). Background on the whole study: Donor HLA type was relevant to the analysis, because carriage of CMV infection together with the matching HLA type was indicated by public TCR beta signatures.

Broad study findings and their caveats: In the ex vivo response, HLA-C-restricted CMV-specific TCR beta clonotypes were dominant, and in two of eight donors the single most frequent clonotype came from this HLA-C-restricted group. In both this cohort and an independent roughly 350-donor cohort, the cumulative frequency of public TCR beta family members distinguished carriers of CMV infection plus the relevant HLA type.

TCRdb shows the sequencer as Illumina HiSeq 1500. TCRdb reworked the public reads: Q25 trimming with fastp, MiXCR clone assembly, productive beta chains retained. Records with the same CDR3 protein are collapsed into one entry carrying the most frequent genes and DNA. This sample holds under 800,000 distinct CDR3 sequences; roughly a quarter were observed only once. The top ten constitute 6.5% to 10% of the sample. The specimen sequenced was CD8+ T cells from PBMCs. The source of this sequence is a human donor in good health (CMV status not recorded). Some clones in this sample may be carry-over from other donors' samples. The chain uses TRBV29-1 and TRBJ2-1, with 7 middle bases fitting TRBD2. The CDR3 sequence is CSFREGGNEQFF. Read as DNA, the sequence is TGCAGCTTCAGGGAGGGTGGCAATGAGCAGTTCTTC.